A selection of T cell receptor beta chains follows, all from one sample in a study of blood T cell repertoires in COVID-19. Sequencing used immunoSEQ multiplex PCR; TCRdb keeps in-frame clones, though not all of them. The repertoire holds about 60,000 clones, with 80% to 90% as singletons. Sequenced: peripheral blood. These receptors all come from a man aged 35-49 years with acute or convalescent COVID-19. The CDR3 runs from the conserved cysteine through the conserved F or W. Fields, in order: CDR3 protein, D gene, clone size, V gene. The D gene is left open where the match is weak. The size field is filled for only some rows; it gives once, few, many or a size class.

CDR3 protein: CASLESSYNEQFF; D gene: .; clone size: .; V gene: TRBV28
CDR3 protein: CASRSGTDNSPLHF; D gene: TRBD1; clone size: .; V gene: TRBV9
CDR3 protein: CAWSRSYEQYF; D gene: .; clone size: .; V gene: TRBV30
CDR3 protein: CASSTGNQPQHF; D gene: .; clone size: .; V gene: TRBV6-5
CDR3 protein: CASSQVGAGNGETQYF; D gene: .; clone size: .; V gene: TRBV4-1
CDR3 protein: CASSLGSLSNQPQHF; D gene: .; clone size: .; V gene: TRBV5-6
CDR3 protein: CASSLTGEKLFF; D gene: TRBD1; clone size: .; V gene: TRBV12-3/TRBV12-4
CDR3 protein: CASTSGDEQFF; D gene: .; clone size: .; V gene: TRBV9
CDR3 protein: CASSERDRFNQPQHF; D gene: TRBD1; clone size: .; V gene: TRBV2
CDR3 protein: CASSLTRGYEQYF; D gene: .; clone size: .; V gene: TRBV7-7
CDR3 protein: CASRPWPGQGWPQHF; D gene: TRBD1; clone size: .; V gene: TRBV6-5
CDR3 protein: CASSQGRGANYGYTF; D gene: .; clone size: .; V gene: TRBV4-1
CDR3 protein: CASSLTGSSEAFF; D gene: .; clone size: .; V gene: TRBV12-3/TRBV12-4
CDR3 protein: CASRDLPYGYTF; D gene: .; clone size: .; V gene: TRBV28
CDR3 protein: CASSWTGESYEQYF; D gene: TRBD1; clone size: .; V gene: TRBV2
CDR3 protein: CASSLARTDYGYTF; D gene: .; clone size: .; V gene: TRBV5-1
CDR3 protein: CASSLDGGREGAGAFF; D gene: TRBD1; clone size: .; V gene: TRBV5-4
CDR3 protein: CASSARGTGGNTIYF; D gene: TRBD1; clone size: .; V gene: TRBV11-3
CDR3 protein: CSASYSGPGFGYTF; D gene: .; clone size: few; V gene: TRBV20-1
CDR3 protein: CASSDLTGGNTIYF; D gene: .; clone size: .; V gene: TRBV6-1
CDR3 protein: CASSPTGTSNTGELFF; D gene: .; clone size: .; V gene: TRBV5-1
CDR3 protein: CATSDSGIGQETQYF; D gene: .; clone size: .; V gene: TRBV24-1
CDR3 protein: CASSLEALQETQYF; D gene: .; clone size: .; V gene: TRBV11-2
CDR3 protein: CAIMRDSSGPYEQYF; D gene: TRBD1; clone size: .; V gene: TRBV10-3
CDR3 protein: CASSVGLAGPYEQYF; D gene: TRBD2; clone size: .; V gene: TRBV10-1
CDR3 protein: CASSPPQGNQPQHF; D gene: TRBD1; clone size: .; V gene: TRBV6-2/TRBV6-3
CDR3 protein: CASSLDGGAHYEQYF; D gene: TRBD2; clone size: .; V gene: TRBV5-4
CDR3 protein: CASSETQYQETQYF; D gene: .; clone size: .; V gene: TRBV10-2